Each of the 23 T cell receptor beta chains below was sequenced from the same sample in a study of vaccination and CD4 T cells after COVID-19. Their antigen targets remain unknown. Documented treatment: approximately 9-day PBMC culture with coronavirus spike peptide pools or control peptides (ViraFEST assay). Prior to the COVID-19 pandemic (2011-2018), the unexposed donor's CD4+ T cells were collected. The Oncomine TCR Beta short-read assay generated sequence data from the DNA of cultured CD4+ T cells. Using its own MiXCR run on the PCR reads, TCRdb lists one record per CDR3 protein. The sample has some 9,000 distinct CDR3 sequences, 31% seen once; the top ten hold 30% to 40%. The sample consisted of CD4+ T cells from blood, cultured in vitro. The receptor source for this set is a human donor in good health.

This clonotype was recorded only once. The CDR3 DNA follows: TGCGCCAGCAGCTTGGCAACGGGTGCCACTGAAGCTTTCTTT. Translating gives CASSLATGATEAFF. V gene TRBV5-1 combines with J gene TRBJ1-1; D not certain. The V end lost 0 bases, the J end lost 4 bases, and 10 bases lay between the germline ends. The germline CDR1 and CDR2 sequences are SGHRS and YFSETQ. This CDR3 comprises 14 residues.

The rearrangement links TRBV30 to TRBJ2-4, with no clear D. CDR1 is GTSNPN and CDR2 is SVGIG in the germline V gene (reference sequence). V lost 1 base and J lost 0, with 10 bases in between. This CDR3 spans 15 amino acids. The CDR3 loop is CAWSGVILAKNIQYF. The CDR3 DNA is TGTGCCTGGAGTGGAGTGATCCTAGCCAAAAACATTCAGTACTTC.

V is TRBV7-9 and J is TRBJ2-5, with D possibly being TRBD2 (6 bases). From germline, CDR1 is SEHNR and CDR2 FQNEAQ (reference sequence). This CDR3 is built from 14 residues. V lost 7 bases and J lost 2, with 14 bases in between. The CDR3 bases are TGTGCCAGCACCATGCTGGGACTGCAAGAGACCCAGTACTTC. Translating gives CASTMLGLQETQYF.

The chain is built from TRBV7-9 and TRBJ2-5; D is perhaps TRBD2 (6 bases). The germline V and J ends were trimmed by 4 bases and 7 bases, with 16 bases remaining between them. Germline CDR1 reads SEHNR; CDR2 reads FQNEAQ (reference sequence). The CDR3 spans 14 residues. The CDR3 DNA is TGTGCCAGCAGCTCGTCCAATGTCGGGGGGACCCAGTACTTC. Residues: CASSSSNVGGTQYF.

This clonotype was recorded once. The gene calls are TRBV12-3 or TRBV12-4 and TRBJ2-2, with 7 positions matching TRBD1. Germline trimming cut 1 base from V and 6 bases from J; bases unmatched to any gene: 5. This CDR3 is built from 15 residues. CDR3 coding DNA: TGTGCCAGCAGTTTAGACAGGGGTACAGCCGGGGAGCTGTTTTTT. This translates into CASSLDRGTAGELFF.

J is TRBJ1-2 and V is TRBV28, with unresolved D. The CDR3 runs to 15 residues. CDR1 and CDR2 from the germline V gene are MDHEN and SYDVKM. The V gene lost 6 bases and the J gene lost 4 bases, with 18 bases spanning the gap. The CDR3 here is CASSRTQDLGYGYTF. CDR3 nucleotides: TGTGCCAGCAGCCGAACCCAGGACCTTGGCTATGGCTACACCTTC.

This clonotype was found a few times. The J gene is TRBJ1-1, the V gene TRBV5-6; D might be TRBD1 (6 bases). The germline V and J ends were trimmed by 2 bases and 6 bases, with 14 bases remaining between them. This CDR3 has 14 amino acids. Germline loops: CDR1 SGHDT, CDR2 YYEEEE. The CDR3 loop is CASSLLQGSAEAFF. In nucleotides, the CDR3 is TGTGCCAGCAGCTTATTACAGGGTAGCGCTGAAGCTTTCTTT.

This clonotype has just a few counts. The DNA of the CDR3 is TGCAGTACGTACAGGGGGCGAGAGTCCTACGAGCAGTACTTC. Protein: CSTYRGRESYEQYF. The rearrangement joins TRBV20-1 to TRBJ2-7; 9 bases are a match to TRBD1. This CDR3 contains 14 residues. V trimming: 8 bases; J trimming: 1 base; junction bases outside the gene matches: 9. CDR1 and CDR2 (germline): DFQATT, SNEGSKA (reference sequence).

A few counts support this clonotype. The rearrangement joins TRBV2 to TRBJ1-6; tentative D call: TRBD1 (6 bases). CDR1 and CDR2 (germline): SNHLY, FYNNEI. There are 15 residues in the CDR3. Deletions cut 2 bases from V and 5 bases from J, with 10 bases between. This chain's CDR3 is CASSERGAHNSPLHF. As DNA, the CDR3 is TGTGCCAGCAGTGAAAGGGGGGCTCATAATTCACCCCTCCACTTT.

There are a few counts of this clonotype. The gene calls are TRBV27 and TRBJ1-1, with D possibly TRBD1 on 6 matching bases. The CDR3 is 16 residues long. V was clipped by 6 bases and J by 9 bases, with 26 bases between them. Germline CDR1 is MNHEY and CDR2 is SMNVEV (reference sequence). Written as DNA, the CDR3 is TGTGCCAGCAGCCCCGCCGCTTCCGGGACGGGGGGCAAAGCTTTCTTT. Amino acids: CASSPAASGTGGKAFF.

This clonotype showed up just a few times. This sequence joins TRBV27 and TRBJ1-1; the D gene is possibly TRBD1 (5 bases). V gave up 6 bases and J gave up 4 bases, with 12 bases separating them. Germline CDR1 MNHEY, CDR2 SMNVEV (reference sequence). The length of the CDR3 is 13 residues. The CDR3 nucleotides read TGTGCCAGCAGGGACGATAGGGGCACTGAAGCTTTCTTT. Encoded protein: CASRDDRGTEAFF.

The chain employs TRBV20-1 and TRBJ1-3; D possibly corresponds to TRBD1 (5 bases). Germline V gene lookup returns CDR1 DFQATT and CDR2 SNEGSKA (reference sequence). The CDR3 runs 16 residues. V gave up 1 base and J gave up 2 bases, with 15 bases separating them. This CDR3 reads CSARAGRAATGNTIYF. The CDR3 bases are TGCAGTGCTAGAGCAGGCAGGGCAGCTACTGGAAACACCATATATTTT.

V and J are TRBV7-2 and TRBJ1-5; no definite D call. The CDR3 has 17 residues. Germline V gene sequence: CDR1 SGHTA, CDR2 FQGNSA. The germline V and J ends were trimmed by 2 bases and 4 bases, with 18 bases remaining between them. CDR3 in amino acids: CASSLIGGRTQNQPQHF. DNA for the CDR3: TGTGCCAGCAGCTTAATTGGCGGCAGGACGCAAAATCAGCCCCAGCATTTT.

This clonotype appeared a few times. The chain is built from TRBV4-1 and TRBJ1-5; possibly TRBD1 for D (5 bases). The CDR3 covers 17 residues. Germline V gene data show CDR1 as MGHRA and CDR2 as YSYEKL. V lost 1 base and J lost 5, with 18 bases in between. CDR3 loop: CASSQVGGAWTDQPQHF. CDR3 nucleotide sequence: TGCGCCAGCAGCCAAGTTGGGGGAGCGTGGACGGATCAGCCCCAGCATTTT.

The table lists this clonotype with a few counts. This rearrangement joins TRBV7-9 to TRBJ2-5, with TRBD2 identical over 8 bases. Germline-derived CDR1 and CDR2 are SEHNR and FQNEAQ (reference sequence). V lost 7 bases and J lost 4; bases outside the gene matches: 11. This CDR3 is built from 15 residues. The CDR3 protein is CASTSPGGIGETQYF. The CDR3, as DNA: TGTGCCAGCACGTCCCCGGGGGGGATAGGAGAGACCCAGTACTTC.

This clonotype was recorded a few times. The rearrangement uses TRBV7-6 and TRBJ1-2; TRBD1 might be the D (5 bases). V was clipped by 5 bases and J by 2 bases, with 9 bases between them. The CDR3 is 13 amino acids. Germline V gene lookup returns CDR1 SGHVS and CDR2 FNYEAQ. CDR3 protein: CASSPEGNYGYTF. CDR3 sequence (DNA): TGTGCCAGCAGCCCAGAGGGGAACTATGGCTACACCTTC.

The chain employs TRBV10-1 and TRBJ2-4, with D perhaps matching TRBD2 (5 bases). Germline CDR1 reads WNHNN; CDR2 reads SYGVQD (reference sequence). CDR3 length: 15 amino acids. V dropped 8 bases and J dropped 8 bases, with 22 bases sitting between them. For the CDR3, the DNA is TGCGCCAGCCAGGAGGCGGTCCCGTGGAAACACATTCAGTACTTC. Translated: CASQEAVPWKHIQYF.

The rearrangement uses TRBV5-4 and TRBJ1-1; no clear D gene. CDR1 is SGHNT, CDR2 YYREEE, per germline (reference sequence). V was shortened by 0 bases and J by 6 bases, with 15 bases between the two germline ends. The CDR3 spans 15 residues. CDR3 loop: CASSLGTKGSAEAFF. The CDR3 coding sequence is TGTGCCAGCAGCTTGGGCACGAAGGGTTCGGCTGAAGCTTTCTTT.

CDR3 sequence reads: CAWNPGSNSPLHF. CDR3 in DNA: TGTGCCTGGAACCCAGGGAGTAATTCACCCCTCCACTTT. The gene calls are TRBV30 and TRBJ1-6, with D possibly TRBD1 on 5 matching bases. The CDR3 runs 13 residues. Between the trimmed V and J ends, which lost 4 bases and 6 bases, there was a span of 10 bases. CDR1 is GTSNPN and CDR2 is SVGIG in the germline V gene (reference sequence).

The rearrangement joins TRBV7-9 to TRBJ2-5; 9 bases are shared with TRBD1. Germline V CDR1 and CDR2: SEHNR, FQNEAQ (reference sequence). CDR3 length: 14 amino acids. After removal of 1 base from V and 3 bases from J, the junction contained 0 bases not matched to a gene. The DNA of the CDR3 is TGTGCCAGCAGCTTAGGACAGGGGGAAGAGACCCAGTACTTC. Its translation: CASSLGQGEETQYF.

This clonotype was recorded a few times. The J gene is TRBJ2-3, the V gene TRBV7-3, with D possibly called TRBD1 or TRBD2 (6 bases each). V was cut by 3 bases and J by 1 base, with 11 bases left in between. This CDR3 has 15 amino acids. The germline V gene encodes CDR1 SGHTA and CDR2 FQGTGA. In DNA, the CDR3 is TGTGCCAGCAGCTTTGTGGGGGGCCGCACAGATACGCAGTATTTT. It translates to CASSFVGGRTDTQYF.

The gene calls are TRBV10-3 and TRBJ2-3; either TRBD1 or TRBD2 may fit D (5 bases each). The length of the CDR3 is 17 residues. Looked up from germline, CDR1 is ENHRY and CDR2 is SYGVKD. The V end lost 2 bases, the J end lost 6 bases, and 21 bases lay between the germline ends. The CDR3 is CAISEGVLPGTLDTQYF. DNA of the CDR3: TGTGCCATCAGTGAGGGGGTACTTCCCGGGACCCTCGATACGCAGTATTTT.

A single count supports this clonotype. V usage is TRBV5-1 and J usage is TRBJ1-2; D gene uncertain. The CDR3 length is 16 residues. Looked up from germline, CDR1 is SGHRS and CDR2 is YFSETQ. Trimming removed 0 bases from V and 4 bases from J, with 16 bases in between. CDR3 bases: TGCGCCAGCAGCTTGGGTGGAGACCTCGAGGCCTATGGCTACACCTTC. Translating it yields CASSLGGDLEAYGYTF.